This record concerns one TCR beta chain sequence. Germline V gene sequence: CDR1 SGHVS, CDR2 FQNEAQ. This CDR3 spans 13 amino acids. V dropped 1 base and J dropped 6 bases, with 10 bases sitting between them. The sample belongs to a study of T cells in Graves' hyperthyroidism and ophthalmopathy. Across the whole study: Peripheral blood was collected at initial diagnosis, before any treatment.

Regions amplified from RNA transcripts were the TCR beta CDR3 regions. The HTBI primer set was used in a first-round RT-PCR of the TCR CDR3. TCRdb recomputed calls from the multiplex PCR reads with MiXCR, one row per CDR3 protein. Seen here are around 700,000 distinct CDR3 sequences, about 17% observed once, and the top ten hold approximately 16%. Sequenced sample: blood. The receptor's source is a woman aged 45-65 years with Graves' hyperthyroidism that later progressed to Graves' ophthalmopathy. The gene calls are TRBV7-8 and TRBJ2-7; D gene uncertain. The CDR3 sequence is CASSLEIIREQYF. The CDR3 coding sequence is TGTGCCAGCAGCTTAGAAATTATCCGCGAGCAGTACTTC.